This TCR beta chain was documented in a study of cytomegalovirus exposure and HLA in healthy donors (dated by TCRdb to about 2017). For the study in its entirety: In an earlier analysis of under 600 of the donors, 250 to 350 Gb of sequence data and 100 million or so unique TCR beta sequences from about 180 million T cells were reported. Roughly 300 gigabases of sequencing data and roughly 81 million unique TCR sequences made up an early release that covered around 640 HLA-typed donors. Of the approximately 400 genotyped donors, 75% to 85% were placed in the genetic ancestry cluster associated with self-reported Caucasian donors. The aim of the study was to test whether cataloging public T cell receptors could identify signatures of past pathogen exposure. The study used immunosequencing to profile the T cell repertoires of hundreds of subjects and linked those repertoires to cytomegalovirus serostatus. In addition to the first cohort of several hundred subjects, a separate validation cohort of 120 different subjects was used. To predict cytomegalovirus infection status, the study brought together high-throughput TCR immunosequencing, statistical association of individual TCRs with disease status, and machine learning. A later analysis re-examined previously published TCR beta repertoires from around 670 donors and added high-resolution HLA genotyping to investigate patterns of TCR occurrence. Rather than drawing on any new phenotypic data, the later analysis identified candidate immune exposures from TCR beta sequences and the way those sequences occurred across donors. In an earlier analysis of more than 550 of the donors, high-throughput TCR beta sequencing was used to judge whether each TCR beta V gene segment behaved as functional or pseudogenic. Donor age, sex, ethnicity and CMV serostatus were collected together with the repertoire data. A later genetic analysis took genome-wide SNP genotypes for about 65% of the roughly 670 donors and used that subset as a discovery cohort. Every repertoire in the discovery cohort had been generated on one and the same sequencing platform. HLA typing covered class I and class II loci at four-digit resolution. The number of donors typed differed by locus, with roughly 629-640 for A, B, C, DRB1 and DQB1, roughly 550 for DQA1, under 610 for DPA1, and under 490 for DPB1. A handful of DR-DQ haplotypes were handled as single units for association and clustering because linkage in the cohort was strong. Among a few hundred genotyped donors of the cohort, an average of around 240,000 unique TCR beta nucleotide sequences were sequenced per donor, about a sixth of them non-productive.

The cohort was made up of 500 to 850 healthy bone marrow donors. At the time of sampling, all cohort members were nominally healthy, though unrecorded immune exposures were likely present. The donor was CMV seropositive and belonged to the group of over 250 seropositive cohort members. Each donor provided a peripheral blood sample, and peripheral blood mononuclear cells were used for TCR beta sequencing. Genomic DNA was extracted from the blood cell samples with the Qiagen DNeasy Blood Extraction Kit. About this clone: Its antigen is still unknown. No much larger clone is present one base from it, and per-base qualities are unavailable.

Library method: the immunoSEQ multiplex PCR assay. For the multiplex PCR, a mixture combining 60 forward primers for TCR Vbeta segments and 13 reverse primers for TCR Jbeta segments was used. The CDR3 region of rearranged TCR beta genes was amplified from genomic DNA by a multiplex PCR assay. Amplified TCR beta libraries were sequenced as 87-base-pair reads on the Illumina HiSeq System. The study's own analysis went as follows. Across the 500 to 750 repertoires, a later analysis counted 80 million or so unique TCR beta chains, some 11 million of which were shared by at least two donors. To remove PCR and sequencing errors, raw reads were error-corrected and collapsed into unique sequences using a nearest-neighbor algorithm that merged closely related sequences. Alignment of CDR3 sequences to IMGT reference sequences was used to assign V, D and J gene segments. For a sequence to be retained, a match of at least six nucleotides to both a V gene segment and a J gene segment was required. A rearrangement counted as productive if the CDR3 had no stop codons and remained in frame with V and J, and every other rearrangement counted as non-productive. Following IMGT convention, CDR3 was defined as the stretch from the second conserved V-encoded cysteine up to the conserved J-encoded phenylalanine. In an earlier analysis of around 640 of the donors, sequences lacking an unambiguous match to a single V gene segment were excluded. In an earlier analysis of several hundred of the donors, V segments were called functional above 56.7% productive rearrangements and were called segregating when the between-donor standard deviation exceeded 5%. A statistical classification framework was built for diagnosing cytomegalovirus status from the catalog of TCR beta chain sequences. V and J gene assignment, in a later analysis, came from comparing TCR nucleotide sequences with IMGT/GENE-DB human TR gene sequences. Using the TCRdist pipeline, a later analysis assigned CDR3 sequences along with most-parsimonious VDJ recombination scenarios. In a later analysis, every TCR beta chain was defined by the combination of its CDR3 amino acid sequence and its V-gene family, and reads without a unique V-gene family were dropped. As a way to deal with suspected cross-contamination and a sequencing artifact, a later analysis dropped 450 to 700 nucleotide sequences that were highly shared and had low generation probability. For each public chain, a later analysis derived a clonal expansion index from normalized ranks of inferred template counts within each repertoire. In a later analysis, generation probabilities were computed using a VDJ recombination model fitted to out-of-frame rearrangements, and the results were checked against IGoR. In a later analysis, hypergeometric tests were used to score TCR-TCR, TCR-HLA and TCR-CMV co-occurrence, with a repertoire-size bias correction applied to TCR pairs. In a later analysis, false discovery rates were estimated by permuting HLA or CMV assignments 20 times. In a later analysis, co-occurring TCRs were grouped with DBSCAN, and TCRdist sequence similarity was added when clustering was performed within HLA-allele-positive subsets. Repertoires with fewer than 30,000 or more than 120,000 public chains, plus five repertoires with anomalous nucleotide sharing, were excluded from co-occurrence clustering. TCRdb took this table from immuneACCESS and kept in-frame rearrangements with V and J called. Such tables lack part of the clones; where checked against another copy, unresolved V genes explain under half of the gap, and the rest is unexplained. That table gives V, J and clone size, and the DNA gave D and trimming. Within this sample are roughly 200,000 clones, with under 9.5% of them counted one time only. The ten top clones hold less than 1.5% of the sample.

What the research found in general, with its limitations: Correlated functional status among segregating V segments might be attributable to linkage disequilibrium, but an unknown experimental factor could not be ruled out. A later genetic analysis reported fewer N-insertions in productive TCRs among donors in an Asian-associated ancestry cluster than the roughly 700-donor mean. Because HLA typing was unavailable for some donors at each locus, only the typed subset was used in association tests. In a later analysis, several top co-occurrence clusters were reported to appear linked to parvovirus B19, influenza, CMV and Epstein-Barr virus. In vitro tests confirmed that a few of the cytomegalovirus-associated TCR beta chains recognize cytomegalovirus antigens. When HLA alleles, especially DR and DQ, strongly co-occurred, attributing TCR associations to individual alleles was difficult. CMV serostatus was the only immune exposure information available for the cohort. An association between a missense DCLRE1C variant and V-gene and J-gene trimming of TCR beta chains was found in a later genetic analysis and replicated in an independent cohort. A cluster of highly shared sequence variants was judged likely to represent a technical artifact of the sequencing pipeline. In the study, around 150 TCR beta chains were listed as associated with cytomegalovirus. Most TCR sequences were observed very rarely across donors, whereas some public TCRs were present in many individuals. In an earlier analysis of approximately 590 of the donors, most TCR beta V segments appeared in productive rearrangements about 87% or about 30% of the time, broadly matching IMGT annotations. The authors suggested that the approach could potentially be extended to other disease states and immunological phenotypes. Presence/absence analyses assumed roughly uniform sequencing depth across donors, an assumption that may not hold. Because counts were too low, some 17 rarely observed V segments, including chromosome 9 orphons, were left out of the earlier analysis of 587 of the donors. Some IMGT-functional V segments, including TRBV6-2 and TRBV6-3, could not be told apart with the 87-base-pair reads, so those segments were excluded. Specific HLA alleles were associated with 16,951 TCR beta sequences at a false discovery rate of 0.05 in a later analysis. The classifier was reported to diagnose cytomegalovirus status with high specificity and sensitivity in both the original and validation cohorts. In a later analysis, HLA-associated TCR beta chains were found to be more clonally expanded and to have lower generation probabilities than equally common non-associated chains. Only TCR beta chains were sequenced in this cohort, and the absence of alpha or paired-chain data limited detectable features. A further reported finding was that TCR beta sequences accurately predicted the HLA-A and HLA-B alleles for most subjects in the first cohort. According to a later analysis, most CMV-associated TCR beta chains appeared to be HLA-restricted, and the HLA associations seemed to be driven largely by CMV exposure. In a later analysis, the rate of TCR association differed among HLA loci, with DRB1 alleles having the most associated TCRs and HLA-C alleles having the fewest.

The V and J ends are trimmed by 5 bases and 8 bases, leaving 27 bases between them. The CDR1 and CDR2 encoded by the germline V gene are LGHNA and YNFKEQ. The CDR3, cysteine through phenylalanine, is 17 amino acids long. Only the CDR3 part of the read is kept: 51 bases, read in frame from the first base. The sequence was obtained from a woman aged 25 to 45 in good health and CMV-seropositive. The rearranged segments are TRBV4-2 and TRBJ1-2; TRBD1 is a weak D gene call, 5 bases matching. Input material: PBMCs. CDR3 region: CASSKGSGGTFPKGYTF. The DNA sequence is as follows: TGTGCCAGCAGCAAAGGGTCCGGGGGTACCTTCCCGAAGGGCTACACCTTC.